The subject of this entry is one TCR beta chain. The V end was cut by 4 bases, the J end by 0 bases, with 8 bases between. From germline, CDR1 is SGHRS and CDR2 YFSETQ. This CDR3 comprises 13 residues. With 60 Vbeta and 13 Jbeta primers, the PCR was carried out. Sequenced by immunoSEQ multiplex PCR; TCRdb stores in-frame clones only, minus some. This sample has about 150,000 clones, with 60% to 80% found just once. The sample comes from a study of cytomegalovirus exposure and HLA in healthy donors. Across the whole study: A data release that came early held tens of millions of unique TCRs from HLA-typed donors.

This receptor was identified in a young woman in good health and CMV-seronegative. Sequenced: PBMCs. The rearrangement uses TRBV5-1 and TRBJ2-7; D perhaps matches TRBD1 (6 bases). This CDR3 reads CASSTGSSYEQYF. The CDR3 DNA reads as TGCGCCAGCAGCACAGGGAGCTCCTACGAGCAGTACTTC.